This TCR beta chain was obtained from a study of T cells of healthy individuals. The junction had 6 bases not matched to a gene; V was cut back by 7 bases and J by 4 bases. This CDR3 is 12 amino acids long. CDR1 is DFQATT, CDR2 SNEGSKA, per germline (reference sequence). TCRdb fed the 5' RACE reads into MiXCR, producing one record per CDR3 protein. The sample contains 60,000 to 75,000 distinct CDR3 sequences, around 15% of which appear only once. This clonotype was counted between two and nine times. The clonotype was recovered from a human donor in good health. V and J are TRBV20-1 and TRBJ2-7; 8 positions match TRBD2. The CDR3 DNA is TGCAGTGGAGGGACTAGTATATACGAGCAGTACTTC. Residues: CSGGTSIYEQYF.